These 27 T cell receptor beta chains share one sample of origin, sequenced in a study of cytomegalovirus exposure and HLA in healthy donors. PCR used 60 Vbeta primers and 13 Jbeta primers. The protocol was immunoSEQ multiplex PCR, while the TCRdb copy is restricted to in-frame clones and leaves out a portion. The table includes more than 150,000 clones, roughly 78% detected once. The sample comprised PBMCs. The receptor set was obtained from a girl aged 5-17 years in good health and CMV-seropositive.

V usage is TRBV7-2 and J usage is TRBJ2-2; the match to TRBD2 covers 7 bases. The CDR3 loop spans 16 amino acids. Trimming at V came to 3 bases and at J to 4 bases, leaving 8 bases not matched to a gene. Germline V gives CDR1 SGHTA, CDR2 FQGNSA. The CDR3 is CASSLKVGGGTGELFF. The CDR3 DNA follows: TGTGCCAGCAGCTTGAAGGTGGGCGGGGGCACCGGGGAGCTGTTTTTT. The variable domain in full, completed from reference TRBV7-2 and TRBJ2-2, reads GAGVSQSPSNKVTEKGKDVELRCDPISGHTALYWYRQSLGQGLEFLIYFQGNSAPDKSGLPSDRFSAERTGGSVSTLTIQRTQQEDSAVYLCASSLKVGGGTGELFFGEGSRLTVL.

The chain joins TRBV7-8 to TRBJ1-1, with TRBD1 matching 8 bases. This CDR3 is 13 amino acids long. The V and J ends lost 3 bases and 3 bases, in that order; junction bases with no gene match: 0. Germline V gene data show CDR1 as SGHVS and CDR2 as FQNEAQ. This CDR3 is CASSLDRDTEAFF. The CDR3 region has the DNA TGTGCCAGCAGCTTGGACAGGGACACTGAAGCTTTCTTT. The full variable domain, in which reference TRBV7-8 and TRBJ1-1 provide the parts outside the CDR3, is GAGVSQSPRYKVAKRGQDVALRCDPISGHVSLFWYQQALGQGPEFLTYFQNEAQLDKSGLPSDRFFAERPEGSVSTLKIQRTQQEDSAVYLCASSLDRDTEAFFGQGTRLTVV.

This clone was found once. DNA for the CDR3: TGTGCCAGCAGCTTACTGATCTCGAACACTGAAGCTTTCTTT. Protein sequence: CASSLLISNTEAFF. The chain is built from TRBV5-6 and TRBJ1-1; D uncertain. In germline, CDR1 is SGHDT, CDR2 YYEEEE. V was pared by 2 bases and J by 1 base, with 9 bases between. The CDR3 is made up of 14 amino acids.

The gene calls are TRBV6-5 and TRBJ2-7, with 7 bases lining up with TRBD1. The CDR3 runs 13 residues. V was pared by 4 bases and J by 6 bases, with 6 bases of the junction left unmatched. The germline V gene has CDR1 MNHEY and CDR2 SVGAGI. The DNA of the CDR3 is TGTGCCAGCAGTTCCCCCGACAGGGCCGAGCAGTACTTC. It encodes CASSSPDRAEQYF.

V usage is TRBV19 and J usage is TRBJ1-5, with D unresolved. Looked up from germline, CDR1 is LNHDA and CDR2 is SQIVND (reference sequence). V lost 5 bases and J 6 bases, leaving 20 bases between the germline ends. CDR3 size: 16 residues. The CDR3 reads CASSWEEVDLGQPQHF. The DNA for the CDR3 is TGTGCCAGTAGTTGGGAGGAGGTGGATCTGGGTCAGCCCCAGCATTTT.

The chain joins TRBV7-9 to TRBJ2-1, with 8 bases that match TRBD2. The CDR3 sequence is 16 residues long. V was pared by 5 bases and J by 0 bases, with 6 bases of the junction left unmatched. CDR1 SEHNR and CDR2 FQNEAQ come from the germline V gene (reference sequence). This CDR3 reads CASSLQSGGSYNEQFF. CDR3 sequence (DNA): TGTGCCAGCAGCCTACAAAGCGGGGGCTCCTACAATGAGCAGTTCTTC.

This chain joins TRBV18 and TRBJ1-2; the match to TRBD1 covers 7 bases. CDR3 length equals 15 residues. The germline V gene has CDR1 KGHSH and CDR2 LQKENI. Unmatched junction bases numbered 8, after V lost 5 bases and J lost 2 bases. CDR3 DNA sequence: TGTGCCAGCTCAGCCGACAGGGTTCGGAACTATGGCTACACCTTC. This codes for CASSADRVRNYGYTF.

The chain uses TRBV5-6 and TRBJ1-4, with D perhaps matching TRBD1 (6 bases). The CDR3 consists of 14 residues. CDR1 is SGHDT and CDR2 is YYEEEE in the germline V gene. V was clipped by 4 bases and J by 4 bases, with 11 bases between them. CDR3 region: CASSRGWRNEKLFF. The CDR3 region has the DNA TGTGCCAGCAGCAGGGGGTGGCGTAATGAAAAACTGTTTTTT.

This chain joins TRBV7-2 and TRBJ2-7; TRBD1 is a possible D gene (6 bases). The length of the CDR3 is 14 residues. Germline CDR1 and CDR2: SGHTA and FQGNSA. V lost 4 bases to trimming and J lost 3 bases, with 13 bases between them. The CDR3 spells CASSSTGGYYEQYF. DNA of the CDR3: TGTGCCAGCAGCTCGACAGGAGGTTACTACGAGCAGTACTTC.

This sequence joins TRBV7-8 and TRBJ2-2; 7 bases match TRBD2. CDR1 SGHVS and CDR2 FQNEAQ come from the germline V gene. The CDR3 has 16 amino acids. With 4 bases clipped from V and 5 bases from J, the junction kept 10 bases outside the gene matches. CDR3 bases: TGTGCCAGCAGCTCCCCGGGGGGAGGGTCAACCGGGGAGCTGTTTTTT. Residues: CASSSPGGGSTGELFF.

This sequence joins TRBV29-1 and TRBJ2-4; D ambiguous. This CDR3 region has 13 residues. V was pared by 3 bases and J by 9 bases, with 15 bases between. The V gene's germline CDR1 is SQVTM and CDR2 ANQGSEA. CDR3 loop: CSVDGQIPGIQYF. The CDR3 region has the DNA TGCAGCGTTGATGGGCAGATCCCCGGCATTCAGTACTTC.

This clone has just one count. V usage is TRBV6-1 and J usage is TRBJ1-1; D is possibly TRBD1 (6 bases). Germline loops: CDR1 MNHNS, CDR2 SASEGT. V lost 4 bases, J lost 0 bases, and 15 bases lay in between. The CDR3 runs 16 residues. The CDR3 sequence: CASSVRGTRMNTEAFF. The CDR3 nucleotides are TGTGCCAGCAGTGTTAGAGGGACACGGATGAACACTGAAGCTTTCTTT.

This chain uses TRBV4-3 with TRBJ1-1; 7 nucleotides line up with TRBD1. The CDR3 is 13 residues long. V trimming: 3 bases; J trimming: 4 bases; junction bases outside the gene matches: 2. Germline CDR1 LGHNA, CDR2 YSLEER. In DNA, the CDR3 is TGCGCCAGCAGCCACAAGGGGGCCACTGAAGCTTTCTTT. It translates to CASSHKGATEAFF.

DNA for the CDR3: TGTGCCAGCACCCCCTACGCGTATTCACCCCTCCACTTT. Residues: CASTPYAYSPLHF. The rearrangement joins TRBV11-2 to TRBJ1-6; no clear D. Trimming stripped 7 bases from V and 8 bases from J, with 12 bases between. This CDR3 comprises 13 residues. Germline CDR1 reads SGHAT; CDR2 reads FQNNGV.

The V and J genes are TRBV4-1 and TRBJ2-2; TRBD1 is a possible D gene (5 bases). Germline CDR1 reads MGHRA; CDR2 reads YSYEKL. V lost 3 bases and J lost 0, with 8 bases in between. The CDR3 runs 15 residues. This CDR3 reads CASSQQGPNTGELFF. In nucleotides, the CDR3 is TGCGCCAGCAGCCAGCAGGGTCCGAACACCGGGGAGCTGTTTTTT.

The CDR3 here is CASRPGQGNTGELFF. CDR3 nucleotides: TGCGCCAGCAGACCGGGACAGGGTAACACCGGGGAGCTGTTTTTT. The chain recombines TRBV10-2 with TRBJ2-2, with TRBD1 matching 9 bases. The germline V gene encodes CDR1 WSHSY and CDR2 SAAADI. CDR3 size: 15 residues. V was pared by 6 bases and J by 2 bases, with 4 bases of the junction left unmatched.

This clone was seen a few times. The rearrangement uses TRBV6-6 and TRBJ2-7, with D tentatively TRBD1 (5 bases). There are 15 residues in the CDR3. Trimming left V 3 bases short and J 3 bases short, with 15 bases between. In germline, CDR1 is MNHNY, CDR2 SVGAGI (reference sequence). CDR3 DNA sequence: TGTGCCAGCAGTTATTCCCTGACAGACTTCTACGAGCAGTACTTC. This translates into CASSYSLTDFYEQYF.

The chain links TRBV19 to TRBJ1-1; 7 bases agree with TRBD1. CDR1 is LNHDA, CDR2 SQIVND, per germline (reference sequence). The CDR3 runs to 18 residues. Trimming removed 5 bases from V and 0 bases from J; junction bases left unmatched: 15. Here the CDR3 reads CASSPYRGWGPLNTEAFF. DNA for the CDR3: TGTGCCAGTAGTCCCTACAGGGGTTGGGGACCGCTGAACACTGAAGCTTTCTTT.

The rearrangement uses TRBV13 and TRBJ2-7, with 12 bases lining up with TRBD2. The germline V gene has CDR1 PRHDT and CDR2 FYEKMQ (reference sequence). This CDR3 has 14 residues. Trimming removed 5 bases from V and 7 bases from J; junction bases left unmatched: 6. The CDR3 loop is CASSASGGAREQYF. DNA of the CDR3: TGTGCCAGCAGCGCTAGCGGGGGGGCTCGAGAGCAGTACTTC. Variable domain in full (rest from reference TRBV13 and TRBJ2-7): AAGVIQSPRHLIKEKRETATLKCYPIPRHDTVYWYQQGPGQDPQFLISFYEKMQSDKGSIPDRFSAQQFSDYHSELNMSSLELGDSALYFCASSASGGAREQYFGPGTRLTVT.

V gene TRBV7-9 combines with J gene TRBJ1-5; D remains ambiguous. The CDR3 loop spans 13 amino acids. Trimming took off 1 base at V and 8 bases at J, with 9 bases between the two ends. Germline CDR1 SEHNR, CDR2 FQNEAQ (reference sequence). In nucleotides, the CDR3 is TGTGCCAGCAGCTTAGGGCCTGCCAAGCCCCAGCATTTT. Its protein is CASSLGPAKPQHF.

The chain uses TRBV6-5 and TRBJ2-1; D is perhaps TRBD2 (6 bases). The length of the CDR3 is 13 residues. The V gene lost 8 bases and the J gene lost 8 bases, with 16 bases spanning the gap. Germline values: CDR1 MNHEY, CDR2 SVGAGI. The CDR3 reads CASGSPAGHEQFF. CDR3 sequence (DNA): TGTGCCAGCGGCTCCCCAGCGGGCCATGAGCAGTTCTTC.

CDR3: CASSLVDRDWDETQYF. CDR3 DNA: TGTGCCAGCAGCTTGGTTGACAGGGACTGGGACGAGACCCAGTACTTC. This chain uses TRBV5-6 with TRBJ2-5; tentatively, D is TRBD1 (7 bases). The CDR3 extends over 16 amino acids. Germline CDR1 SGHDT, CDR2 YYEEEE. Trimming shortened V by 0 bases and J by 5 bases, and 17 bases separated the two germline ends.

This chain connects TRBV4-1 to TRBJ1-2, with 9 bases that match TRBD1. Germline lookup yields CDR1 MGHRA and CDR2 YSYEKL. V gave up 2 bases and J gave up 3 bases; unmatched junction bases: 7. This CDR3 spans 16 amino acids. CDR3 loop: CASSQPDRGIDYGYTF. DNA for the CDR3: TGCGCCAGCAGCCAACCCGACAGGGGGATAGACTATGGCTACACCTTC.

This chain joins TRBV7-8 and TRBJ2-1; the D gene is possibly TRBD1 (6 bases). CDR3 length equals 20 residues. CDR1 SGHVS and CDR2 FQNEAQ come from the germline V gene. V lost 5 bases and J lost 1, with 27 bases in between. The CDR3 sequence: CASSPRPWTVGPLSYNEQFF. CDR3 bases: TGTGCCAGCAGCCCGCGGCCTTGGACAGTAGGCCCCCTGTCCTACAATGAGCAGTTCTTC.

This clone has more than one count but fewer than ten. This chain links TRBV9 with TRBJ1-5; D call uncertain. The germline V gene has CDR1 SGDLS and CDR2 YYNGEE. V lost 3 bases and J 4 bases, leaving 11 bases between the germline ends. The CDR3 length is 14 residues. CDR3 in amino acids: CASSERGVNQPQHF. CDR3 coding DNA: TGTGCCAGCAGCGAACGAGGTGTTAATCAGCCCCAGCATTTT.

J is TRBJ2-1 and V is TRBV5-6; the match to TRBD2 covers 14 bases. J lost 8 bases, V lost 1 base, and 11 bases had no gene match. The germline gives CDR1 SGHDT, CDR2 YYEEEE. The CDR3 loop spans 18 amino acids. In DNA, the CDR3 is TGTGCCAGCAGCTTGTGGGTCTTGACTAGCGGGGGGGAACATGAGCAGTTCTTC. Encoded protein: CASSLWVLTSGGEHEQFF.

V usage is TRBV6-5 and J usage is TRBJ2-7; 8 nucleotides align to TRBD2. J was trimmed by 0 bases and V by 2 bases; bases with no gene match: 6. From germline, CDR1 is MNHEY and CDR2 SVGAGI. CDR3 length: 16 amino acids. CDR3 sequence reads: CASSYPSGGSSYEQYF. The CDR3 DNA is TGTGCCAGCAGTTACCCGAGCGGGGGCTCCTCCTACGAGCAGTACTTC.